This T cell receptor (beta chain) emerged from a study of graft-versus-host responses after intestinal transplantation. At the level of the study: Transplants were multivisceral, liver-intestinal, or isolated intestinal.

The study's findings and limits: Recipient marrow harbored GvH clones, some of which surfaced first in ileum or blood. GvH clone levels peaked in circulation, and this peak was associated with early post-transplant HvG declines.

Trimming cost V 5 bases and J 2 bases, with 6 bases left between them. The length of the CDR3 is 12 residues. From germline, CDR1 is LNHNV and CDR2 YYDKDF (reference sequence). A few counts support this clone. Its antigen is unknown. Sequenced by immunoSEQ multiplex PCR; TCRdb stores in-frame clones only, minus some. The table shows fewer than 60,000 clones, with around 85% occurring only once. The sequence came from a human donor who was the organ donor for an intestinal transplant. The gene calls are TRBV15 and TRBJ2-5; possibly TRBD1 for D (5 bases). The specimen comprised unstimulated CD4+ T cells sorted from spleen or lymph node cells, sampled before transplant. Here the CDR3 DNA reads TGTGCCACCAGCCCAGGGCAAGAGACCCAGTACTTC. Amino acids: CATSPGQETQYF.